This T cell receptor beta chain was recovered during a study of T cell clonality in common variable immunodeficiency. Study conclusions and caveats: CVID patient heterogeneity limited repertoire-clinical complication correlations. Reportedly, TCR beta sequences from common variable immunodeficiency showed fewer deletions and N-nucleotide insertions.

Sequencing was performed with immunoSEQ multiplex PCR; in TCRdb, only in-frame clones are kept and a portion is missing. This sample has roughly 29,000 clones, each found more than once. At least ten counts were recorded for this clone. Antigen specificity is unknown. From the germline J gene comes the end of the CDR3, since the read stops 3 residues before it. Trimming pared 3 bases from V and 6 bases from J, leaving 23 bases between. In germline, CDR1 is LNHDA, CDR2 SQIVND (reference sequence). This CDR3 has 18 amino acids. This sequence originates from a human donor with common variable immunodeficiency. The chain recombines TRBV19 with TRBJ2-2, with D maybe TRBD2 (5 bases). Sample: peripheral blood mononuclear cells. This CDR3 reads CASSILMTGKIAPGELFF. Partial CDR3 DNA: TGTGCCAGTAGTATCCTTATGACGGGGAAAATTGCACCCGGGGAG.